These 17 T cell receptor beta chains were all obtained from the same sample, sequenced in a study of blood T cell repertoires in COVID-19 (TCRdb year 2020). Library creation used the immunoSEQ multiplex PCR assay. As stored in TCRdb, this immuneACCESS dataset retains in-frame rearrangements with V and J assigned. A fraction of the clones does not appear; measured against another copy, unresolved V genes explain less than half of the discrepancy, and the remainder lacks a known reason. This sample gives around 430,000 clones in total; about 86% of them show up just once. The ten largest clonotypes hold 10% of the sample. The specimen sequenced was PBMCs or T cells enriched from blood (not recorded which). The source of these receptors is a woman aged 45 to 65 who had recovered from COVID-19.

This chain connects TRBV7-8 to TRBJ2-1; 7 bases match TRBD2. V dropped 1 base and J dropped 7; count of bases not matched to a gene: 4. This CDR3 contains 14 residues. Looked up from germline, CDR1 is SGHVS and CDR2 is FQNEAQ. The chain's CDR3 is CASSLDTRGNEQFF. The CDR3 coding sequence is TGTGCCAGCAGCTTAGATACGCGGGGGAATGAGCAGTTCTTC.

The chain joins TRBV2 to TRBJ2-5; 9 nucleotides align to TRBD2. The CDR3 is made up of 15 amino acids. CDR1 is SNHLY, CDR2 FYNNEI, per germline. Unmatched junction bases numbered 11, after V lost 7 bases and J lost 5 bases. In nucleotides, the CDR3 is TGTGCCAGCACCTCACCAGGGGGACTAGCCGAGACCCAGTACTTC. Translated: CASTSPGGLAETQYF.

This sequence joins TRBV18 and TRBJ1-3; no clear D gene. CDR1 and CDR2 from the germline V gene are KGHSH and LQKENI. The CDR3 has 16 residues. V was pared by 6 bases and J by 1 base, with 16 bases between. The CDR3 DNA reads TGTGCCAGCTCCCAAGGAGGTTCCAAGTCTGGAAACACCATATATTTT. Translating it yields CASSQGGSKSGNTIYF. Full variable domain (remainder filled in from reference TRBV18 and TRBJ1-3): NAGVMQNPRHLVRRRGQEARLRCSPMKGHSHVYWYRQLPEEGLKFMVYLQKENIIDESGMPKERFSAEFPKEGPSILRIQQVVRGDSAAYFCASSQGGSKSGNTIYFGEGSWLTVV.

The CDR3 DNA is TGTGCCAGTGGACAGTTCAAGAACACTGAAGCTTTCTTT. As protein: CASGQFKNTEAFF. V and J are TRBV7-2 and TRBJ1-1, with D possibly being TRBD1 (6 bases). Trimming stripped 9 bases from V and 1 base from J, with 12 bases between. The CDR3 runs 13 residues. Germline V gene lookup returns CDR1 SGHTA and CDR2 FQGNSA.

CDR3 residues: CSVVAGDSGVYTF. The CDR3 DNA follows: TGCAGCGTTGTGGCCGGGGATAGTGGTGTCTACACCTTC. The chain recombines TRBV29-1 with TRBJ1-2, with D hard to call. CDR1 and CDR2 (germline): SQVTM, ANQGSEA. The germline V and J ends were trimmed by 4 bases and 10 bases, with 19 bases remaining between them. CDR3 length equals 13 residues. Full variable domain (missing parts from reference TRBV29-1 and TRBJ1-2): SAVISQKPSRDICQRGTSLTIQCQVDSQVTMMFWYRQQPGQSLTLIATANQGSEATYESGFVIDKFPISRPNLTFSTLTVSNMSPEDSSIYLCSVVAGDSGVYTFGSGTRLTVV.

The chain combines TRBV11-1 with TRBJ2-7, with 11 bases lining up with TRBD2. The CDR3 is made up of 14 amino acids. Germline V gene data show CDR1 as SGHAT and CDR2 as FQDESV (reference sequence). The V gene end was trimmed by 7 bases and the J gene end by 3 bases; junction bases not matched to a gene: 5. The CDR3 spells CASNRLAGNYEQYF. For the CDR3, the DNA is TGTGCCAGCAACAGACTAGCGGGGAACTACGAGCAGTACTTC.

The chain combines TRBV21-1 with TRBJ2-7; TRBD1 is the table's D call, not checked against the DNA. TRBV21-1 is tagged as a pseudogene. The CDR3 length is 14 residues. The CDR3 here is CASSKLLKHYEQYF. The CDR3 DNA reads as TGTGCCAGCAGCAAACTCCTTAAACACTACGAGCAGTACTTC.

This rearrangement joins TRBV5-1 to TRBJ1-3; D uncertain. V lost 4 bases to trimming and J lost 4 bases, with 9 bases between them. This CDR3 is 13 amino acids long. Per germline, CDR1 SGHRS and CDR2 YFSETQ. The CDR3 sequence: CASSPLRGNTIYF. In DNA form, the CDR3 reads TGCGCCAGCAGCCCCCTTCGGGGAAACACCATATATTTT.

This rearrangement joins TRBV6-5 to TRBJ2-7; TRBD2 matches 10 bases. The CDR3 sequence is 16 residues long. CDR1 and CDR2 (germline): MNHEY, SVGAGI. With 0 bases clipped from V and 2 bases from J, the junction kept 4 bases outside the gene matches. The CDR3 region has the DNA TGTGCCAGCAGTTACTCGATAGCGGGGGGCCCCTACGAGCAGTACTTC. Protein product: CASSYSIAGGPYEQYF.

J is TRBJ2-5 and V is TRBV18; no clear D. The CDR3 contains 12 residues. V was cut by 6 bases and J by 5 bases, with 10 bases left in between. Germline lookup yields CDR1 KGHSH and CDR2 LQKENI. The CDR3: CASSPFGETQYF. The DNA of the CDR3 is TGTGCCAGCTCCCCCTTCGGGGAGACCCAGTACTTC.

CDR3 sequence reads: CASSYPRDSLDTGELFF. The CDR3 nucleotides read TGTGCCAGCAGTTACCCCCGGGACAGCCTGGACACCGGGGAGCTGTTTTTT. The V gene is TRBV6-2 or TRBV6-3, the J gene TRBJ2-2; 7 nucleotides align to TRBD1. Germline trimming cut 2 bases from V and 3 bases from J; bases unmatched to any gene: 9. The CDR3 has 17 amino acids. The V gene's germline CDR1 is MNHEY and CDR2 SVGEGT.

CDR3 DNA: TGTGCCACCCTTCCGGGATCATCCTACGAGCAGTACTTC. Translation: CATLPGSSYEQYF. The V call is TRBV28, the J call TRBJ2-7; D may be TRBD2 (5 bases). The V gene's germline CDR1 is MDHEN and CDR2 SYDVKM. The CDR3 is made up of 13 amino acids. With 10 bases removed from V and 1 base from J, the gap between germline ends came to 14 bases. Full variable domain (outside the CDR3, taken from reference TRBV28 and TRBJ2-7): DVKVTQSSRYLVKRTGEKVFLECVQDMDHENMFWYRQDPGLGLRLIYFSYDVKMKEKGDIPEGYSVSREKKERFSLILESASTNQTSMYLCATLPGSSYEQYFGPGTRLTVT.

In its sample, this clone was seen once. The chain is built from TRBV4-3 and TRBJ1-3; D perhaps matches TRBD1 (5 bases). CDR3 length: 18 amino acids. V was shortened by 0 bases and J by 4 bases, with 19 bases between the two germline ends. The germline gives CDR1 LGHNA, CDR2 YSLEER. The CDR3 protein is CASSQESGGSFSGNTIYF. The CDR3 bases are TGCGCCAGCAGCCAAGAATCGGGGGGAAGTTTTTCCGGAAACACCATATATTTT.

The CDR3 loop reads CAISRTGQGTGGYTF. For the CDR3, the DNA is TGTGCCATTTCAAGGACGGGACAGGGCACCGGAGGCTACACCTTC. The chain uses TRBV2 and TRBJ1-2; 9 nucleotides match TRBD1. Trimming took 10 bases from V and 8 from J; bases not matched to a gene: 17. CDR1 is SNHLY, CDR2 FYNNEI, per germline. The CDR3 is 15 amino acids.

This chain uses TRBV5-6 with TRBJ2-1; 7 nucleotides line up with TRBD1. The junction had 10 bases not matched to a gene; V was cut back by 4 bases and J by 6 bases. This CDR3 spans 15 amino acids. Germline lookup yields CDR1 SGHDT and CDR2 YYEEEE. CDR3 bases: TGTGCCAGCAGCCCACAGGGGACGGGTGGCAATGAGCAGTTCTTC. Encoded protein: CASSPQGTGGNEQFF.

The chain links TRBV9 to TRBJ1-2; 10 bases agree with TRBD1. Germline assignment: CDR1 SGDLS and CDR2 YYNGEE. With V trimmed by 4 bases and J by 5 bases, 8 bases remained unmatched. The CDR3 is 15 amino acids. The CDR3 region has the DNA TGTGCCAGCAGCCCGTTCGACAGGGGGCTTTATGGCTACACCTTC. Translating gives CASSPFDRGLYGYTF.

The rearrangement uses TRBV28 and TRBJ1-6; 8 bases align to TRBD1. The CDR3 runs 15 residues. The V segment lost 7 bases and the J segment 3 bases; nucleotides outside the gene matches: 5. Germline V lookup: CDR1 MDHEN, CDR2 SYDVKM. The CDR3 sequence: CASKGQEIYNSPLHF. The DNA of the CDR3 is TGTGCCAGCAAGGGACAGGAGATCTATAATTCACCCCTCCACTTT.